The rows below give T cell receptor beta chains drawn from one sample of a study of T cells in Graves' hyperthyroidism and ophthalmopathy. TCRdb called the multiplex PCR reads again in MiXCR, with one record for every CDR3 protein. The data hold roughly 500,000 distinct CDR3 sequences, with around 50% observed a single time. Source material: peripheral blood or thyroid tissue (not recorded which). These receptors were taken from an adult woman with Graves' disease, either hyperthyroidism or ophthalmopathy (not recorded which). Each CDR3 is given with its conserved first and last residue. The D gene is left open where the match is weak. Size is omitted from some rows. Given values are once, few, many or a class for expanded clones.

V gene	J gene	CDR3 length	D gene	clone size	CDR3 protein	CDR3 DNA
TRBV2	TRBJ1-1	14	NA	once	CASGRLAGGTEAFF	TGTGCCAGCGGGCGACTAGCGGGAGGAACTGAAGCTTTCTTT
TRBV10-3	TRBJ1-1	13	NA	NA	CAISPDPAAEAFF	TGTGCCATCAGTCCAGACCCGGCGGCTGAAGCTTTCTTT
TRBV9	TRBJ1-1	13	NA	many	CASSPGRGTEAFF	TGTGCCAGCAGCCCGGGACGCGGAACTGAAGCTTTCTTT
TRBV10-3	TRBJ1-6	15	NA	NA	CAITRYRDENSPLHF	TGTGCCATCACGCGGTACAGGGACGAGAATTCACCCCTCCACTTT
TRBV11-2	TRBJ1-2	14	NA	NA	CASSLTATNYGYTF	TGTGCCAGCAGCCTCACGGCCACTAACTATGGCTACACCTTC
TRBV12-3/TRBV12-4	TRBJ1-5	13	NA	many	CASSLNENQPQHF	TGTGCCAGCAGTTTAAATGAAAACCAGCCCCAGCATTTT
TRBV19	TRBJ1-5	15	TRBD1	few	CASREQGRQGQPQHF	TGTGCCAGTCGGGAACAGGGGAGGCAGGGTCAGCCCCAGCATTTT
TRBV7-9	TRBJ2-5	8	NA	NA	CASSLAPF	TGTGCCAGCAGCTTAGCTCCGTTC
TRBV11-2	TRBJ1-5	18	NA	NA	CASTLPRTQTGSNQPQHF	TGTGCCAGCACTCTCCCTAGGACACAAACGGGGAGCAATCAGCCCCAGCATTTT
TRBV7-9	TRBJ1-2	14	NA	NA	CASSPSGRDYGYTF	TGTGCCAGCAGCCCCTCGGGCAGAGACTATGGCTACACCTTC
TRBV10-3	TRBJ2-7	17	NA	few	CAIYEGPRGNGAYEQYF	TGTGCCATCTACGAGGGGCCGAGGGGGAATGGGGCCTACGAGCAGTACTTC
TRBV7-8	TRBJ2-7	15	TRBD1	NA	CASSFGTVDSYEQYF	TGTGCCAGCAGTTTTGGGACAGTCGACTCCTACGAGCAGTACTTC
TRBV14	TRBJ1-3	13	NA	NA	CASSQYLGNTIYF	TGTGCCAGCAGCCAATACCTAGGAAACACCATATATTTT
TRBV10-3	TRBJ2-5	15	NA	NA	CAISERAGPEETQYF	TGTGCCATCAGTGAGAGGGCAGGACCCGAGGAGACCCAGTACTTC
TRBV6-1	TRBJ2-2	14	TRBD1	NA	CASTGTGGNGELFF	TGTGCCAGTACCGGGACAGGGGGGAACGGGGAGCTGTTTTTT
TRBV7-9	TRBJ1-6	14	NA	NA	CASSFGGPVISLHF	TGTGCCAGCAGCTTCGGGGGCCCGGTCATTTCCCTCCACTTT
TRBV7-9	TRBJ2-2	16	TRBD2	many	CASSQVAGGGTGELFF	TGTGCCAGCAGCCAAGTAGCGGGAGGAGGGACCGGGGAGCTGTTTTTT
TRBV7-8	TRBJ1-2	13	NA	many	CASSQSESDGYTF	TGTGCCAGCAGCCAATCGGAGAGCGATGGCTACACCTTC
TRBV15	TRBJ1-5	15	TRBD1	NA	CATSSDRGANQPQHF	TGTGCCACCAGCAGCGACAGGGGGGCCAATCAGCCCCAGCATTTT
TRBV29-1	TRBJ2-7	11	NA	many	CSAGDDYEQYF	TGCAGCGCCGGGGACGACTACGAGCAGTACTTC
TRBV7-2	TRBJ2-7	14	TRBD1	few	CASSSGDRNYEQYF	TGTGCCAGCAGCTCAGGGGACAGGAACTACGAGCAGTACTTC
TRBV25-1	TRBJ1-1	14	NA	NA	CASLVPSLNTEAFF	TGTGCCAGCTTAGTGCCCAGTTTGAACACTGAAGCTTTCTTT
TRBV10-3	TRBJ2-7	11	NA	NA	CAIRASYEQYF	TGTGCCATCAGGGCCTCCTACGAGCAGTACTTC
TRBV7-9	TRBJ1-2	13	NA	NA	CASSFGGTEGYAF	TGTGCCAGCAGCTTTGGCGGGACGGAGGGCTACGCCTTC
TRBV5-5	TRBJ1-2	15	NA	NA	CASSSGTSGNNGYTF	TGTGCCAGCAGCTCCGGGACTAGCGGGAACAATGGCTACACCTTC
TRBV20-1	TRBJ2-7	18	TRBD2	NA	CSVTPTIPSGRGSYEQYF	TGCAGTGTTACACCAACCATTCCTAGCGGGAGGGGATCCTACGAGCAGTACTTC
TRBV29-1	TRBJ2-7	11	TRBD1	NA	CRAQGAYEQYF	TGCAGAGCGCAGGGGGCGTACGAGCAGTACTTC
TRBV15	TRBJ1-5	15	TRBD1	NA	CATSVDRGIGQPQHF	TGTGCCACCAGCGTCGACAGGGGGATTGGTCAGCCCCAGCATTTT
TRBV15	TRBJ2-6	17	TRBD1	NA	CATSSRGDRRGANVLTF	TGTGCCACCAGCAGTAGAGGGGACAGGCGCGGGGCCAACGTCCTGACTTTC
TRBV7-2	TRBJ2-2	17	TRBD2	NA	CASSLASGRAYTGELFF	TGTGCCAGCAGCTTAGCTAGCGGGAGGGCATACACCGGGGAGCTGTTTTTT
TRBV10-3	TRBJ1-3	16	NA	NA	CAISGRGTGSGNTIYF	TGTGCCATCAGTGGCCGTGGAACAGGCTCTGGAAACACCATATATTTT
TRBV24-1	TRBJ1-5	13	NA	few	CATSGAGEQPQHF	TGTGCCACCTCTGGGGCAGGTGAGCAGCCCCAGCATTTT
TRBV15	TRBJ2-7	14	NA	NA	CATSRGGLAYEQYF	TGTGCCACCAGCAGAGGGGGATTGGCCTACGAGCAGTACTTC
TRBV2	TRBJ2-2	15	TRBD1	once	CASSSTGVQAEELFF	TGTGCCAGCAGCTCAACAGGGGTTCAGGCCGAGGAGCTGTTTTTT
TRBV11-2	TRBJ2-7	18	TRBD2	NA	CASSPPPGLAGSSYEQYF	TGTGCCAGCAGCCCCCCCCCGGGACTAGCGGGAAGTTCCTACGAGCAGTACTTC
TRBV10-3	TRBJ2-5	18	TRBD2	NA	CATRIGVGLAGAQETQYF	TGTGCCACAAGGATAGGGGTAGGACTAGCGGGAGCGCAAGAGACCCAGTACTTC
TRBV5-4	TRBJ1-1	14	NA	NA	CASSFFSSTRSAFF	TGTGCCAGCAGCTTTTTCAGTTCGACTCGCTCCGCTTTCTTT
TRBV7-9	TRBJ1-5	15	TRBD1	NA	CASSHRDRGSQPQHF	TGTGCCAGCAGCCACCGGGACAGGGGGAGCCAGCCCCAGCATTTT
TRBV12-3/TRBV12-4	TRBJ1-4	16	TRBD1	NA	CASRGAGGTGDEKLFF	TGTGCCAGCAGGGGAGCGGGAGGGACAGGGGATGAAAAACTGTTTTTT
TRBV19	TRBJ1-1	14	NA	NA	CASSIWQSETEAFF	TGTGCCAGTAGTATATGGCAGTCGGAGACTGAAGCTTTCTTT
TRBV29-1	TRBJ1-2	14	NA	NA	CSAQRDTANYGYTF	TGCAGCGCCCAGAGGGACACCGCTAACTATGGCTACACCTTC
TRBV2	TRBJ2-5	14	TRBD2	NA	CASKLALNQETQYF	TGTGCCAGTAAACTAGCGTTAAACCAAGAGACCCAGTACTTC
TRBV10-3	TRBJ1-4	15	NA	NA	CAISERTGDVEKLFF	TGTGCCATCAGTGAGAGGACGGGGGATGTAGAAAAACTGTTTTTT
TRBV6-5	TRBJ2-5	13	NA	many	CASRLVGLETQYF	TGTGCCAGCAGACTAGTAGGTCTAGAGACCCAGTACTTC
TRBV5-1	TRBJ1-1	14	NA	NA	CASSSGLAAPEAFF	TGCGCCAGCAGCTCGGGACTAGCGGCCCCTGAAGCTTTCTTT
TRBV7-3	TRBJ2-1	11	NA	NA	CASSSWYEQFF	TGTGCCAGCAGCTCTTGGTATGAGCAGTTCTTC
TRBV9	TRBJ1-1	15	TRBD1	NA	CASSVEGQGGTEAFF	TGTGCCAGCAGCGTAGAGGGACAGGGGGGAACTGAAGCTTTCTTT
TRBV7-8	TRBJ2-7	14	NA	many	CASSHSNSAREQYF	TGTGCCAGCAGCCATAGTAATTCCGCGAGGGAGCAGTACTTC